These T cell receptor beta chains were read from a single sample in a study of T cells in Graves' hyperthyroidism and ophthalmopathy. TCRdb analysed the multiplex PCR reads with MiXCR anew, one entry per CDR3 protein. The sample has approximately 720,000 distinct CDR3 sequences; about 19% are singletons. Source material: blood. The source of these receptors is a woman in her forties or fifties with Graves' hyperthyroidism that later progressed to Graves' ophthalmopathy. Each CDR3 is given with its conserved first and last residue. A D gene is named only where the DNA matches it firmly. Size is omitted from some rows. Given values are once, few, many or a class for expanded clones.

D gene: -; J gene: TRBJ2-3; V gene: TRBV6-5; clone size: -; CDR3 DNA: TGTGCCAGCAGTTACTCGACGGGTACCCAGGGTACGCAGTATTTT; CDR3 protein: CASSYSTGTQGTQYF
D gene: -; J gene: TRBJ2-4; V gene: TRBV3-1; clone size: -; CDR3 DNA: TGTGCCAGCAGCCGCTCTGCCGGGGGAGTAAACATTCAGTACTTC; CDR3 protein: CASSRSAGGVNIQYF
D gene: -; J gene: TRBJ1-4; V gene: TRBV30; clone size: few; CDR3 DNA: TGTGCCTGGGATAAAACTAATGAAAAACTGTTTTTT; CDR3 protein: CAWDKTNEKLFF
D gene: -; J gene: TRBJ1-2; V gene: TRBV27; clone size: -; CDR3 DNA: TGTGCCAGCAGTTTAGTCGGGTACTATGGCTACACCTTC; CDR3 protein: CASSLVGYYGYTF
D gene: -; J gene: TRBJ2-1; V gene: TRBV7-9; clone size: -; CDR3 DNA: TGTGCCTGTAGCCCTGGGTTATCCGAGGATGAGCAGTTCTTC; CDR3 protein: CACSPGLSEDEQFF
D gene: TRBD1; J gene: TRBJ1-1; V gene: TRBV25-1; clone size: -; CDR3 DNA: TGTGCCAGCAGTGATTCCCAGGGGGCCGCAGGGACCGGGACTGAAGCTTTCTTT; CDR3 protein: CASSDSQGAAGTGTEAFF
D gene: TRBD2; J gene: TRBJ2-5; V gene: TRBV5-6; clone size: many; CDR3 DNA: TGTGCCAGCAGCTTCTCAAGCGGGGAGCGAGAGACCCAGTACTTC; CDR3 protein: CASSFSSGERETQYF
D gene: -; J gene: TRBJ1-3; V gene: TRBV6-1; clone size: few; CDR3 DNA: TGTGCCAGCAGTGAACTGAGGCTCTCTGGAAACACCATATATTTT; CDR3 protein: CASSELRLSGNTIYF
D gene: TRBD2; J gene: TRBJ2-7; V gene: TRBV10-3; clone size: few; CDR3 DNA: TGTGCCATCAGGGGAACTAGCGGGGTGTCCTACGAGCAGTACTTC; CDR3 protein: CAIRGTSGVSYEQYF
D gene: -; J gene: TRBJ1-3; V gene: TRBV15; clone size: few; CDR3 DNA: TGTGCCACCAGCAGAAAGGCTGGATCTGGAAACACCATATATTTT; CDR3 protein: CATSRKAGSGNTIYF
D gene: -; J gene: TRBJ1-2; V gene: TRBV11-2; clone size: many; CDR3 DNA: TGTGCCAGCAGCTTAGAGGCATCCGACTATGGCTACACCTTC; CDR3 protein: CASSLEASDYGYTF
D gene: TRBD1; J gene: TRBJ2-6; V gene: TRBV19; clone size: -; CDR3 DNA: TGTGCCAGTAGTCGGACAGGGGCCTCCTCTGGGGCCAACGTCCTGACTTTC; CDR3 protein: CASSRTGASSGANVLTF
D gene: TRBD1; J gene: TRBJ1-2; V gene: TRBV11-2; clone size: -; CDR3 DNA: TGTGCCAGCGCCTCGGGGACAGACAATAACTATGGCTACACCTTC; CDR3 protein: CASASGTDNNYGYTF
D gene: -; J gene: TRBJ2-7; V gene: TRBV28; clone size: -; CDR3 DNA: TGTGCCAGCAGTCCCATGGACCAGGCCTACGAGCAGTACTTC; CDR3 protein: CASSPMDQAYEQYF
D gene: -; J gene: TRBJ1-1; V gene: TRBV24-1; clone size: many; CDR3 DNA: TGTGCCACCTCTTGGGGGGATGACCCACAAGCTTTCTTT; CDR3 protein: CATSWGDDPQAFF
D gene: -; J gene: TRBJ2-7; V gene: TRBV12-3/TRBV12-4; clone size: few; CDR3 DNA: TGTGCCAGCAGTCCCGTGCCCCTCTACGAGCAGTACTTC; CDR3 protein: CASSPVPLYEQYF
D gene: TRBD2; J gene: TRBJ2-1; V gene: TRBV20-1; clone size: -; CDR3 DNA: TGCAGCGGGGGGATGAGCTCCTACAATGAGCAGTTCTTC; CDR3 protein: CSGGMSSYNEQFF
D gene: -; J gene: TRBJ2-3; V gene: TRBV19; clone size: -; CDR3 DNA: TGTGCCAGTAGTCCCCTTTCAGGGTCAGATACGCAGTATTTT; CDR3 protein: CASSPLSGSDTQYF
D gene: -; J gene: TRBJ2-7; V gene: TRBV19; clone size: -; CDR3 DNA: TGTGCCAGTAGTATAGGGCATGGAGGCAGGTACGAGCAGTACTTC; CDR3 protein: CASSIGHGGRYEQYF
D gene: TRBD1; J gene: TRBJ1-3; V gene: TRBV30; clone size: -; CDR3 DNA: TGTGCCTCGTCCCGGGACAGGGGATTCGGTGGAAACACCATATATTTT; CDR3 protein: CASSRDRGFGGNTIYF
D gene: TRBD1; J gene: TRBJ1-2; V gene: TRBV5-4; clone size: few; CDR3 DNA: TGTGCCAGCAGCCACACAGGGGATAGTGGCTACACCTTC; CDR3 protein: CASSHTGDSGYTF
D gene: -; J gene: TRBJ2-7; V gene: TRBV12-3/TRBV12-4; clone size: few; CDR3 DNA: TGTGCCAGCAGTCCGAGGGCCGGCAGCGAGCAGTACTTC; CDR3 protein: CASSPRAGSEQYF
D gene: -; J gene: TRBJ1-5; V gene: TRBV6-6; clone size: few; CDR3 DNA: TGTGCCAGCAGTTACACATTAAGGGGAATGGGCAATCAGCCCCAGCATTTT; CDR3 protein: CASSYTLRGMGNQPQHF
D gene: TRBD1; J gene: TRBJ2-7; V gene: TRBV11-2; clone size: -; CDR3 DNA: TGTGCCAGCAGCTTAGGTCCGGGACAGGGTTGCGAGCAGTACTTC; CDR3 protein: CASSLGPGQGCEQYF
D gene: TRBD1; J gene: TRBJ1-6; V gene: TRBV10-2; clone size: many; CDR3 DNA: TGCGCCAGCAGGACAGGGAAGAATTCACCCCTCCACTTT; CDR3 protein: CASRTGKNSPLHF
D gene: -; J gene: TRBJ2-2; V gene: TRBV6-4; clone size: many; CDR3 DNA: TGTGCCAGCAGTGACTCAGGGGGCACCGGGGAGCTGTTTTTT; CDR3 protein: CASSDSGGTGELFF
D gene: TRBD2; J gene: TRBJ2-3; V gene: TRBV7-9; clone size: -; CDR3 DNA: TGTGCCAGCAGCTTAAGGGGTAGCGGGGGCACAGATACGCAGTATTTT; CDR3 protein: CASSLRGSGGTDTQYF
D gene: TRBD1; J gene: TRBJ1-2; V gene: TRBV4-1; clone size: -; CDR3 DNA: TGCGCCAGCAGCCAACCCCTGATGACCGGGACAGCAGGCTACACCTTC; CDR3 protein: CASSQPLMTGTAGYTF